This is a list of T cell receptor beta chains from one sample in a study of Graves' ophthalmopathy and Graves' hyperthyroidism. TCRdb reprocessed the multiplex PCR reads via MiXCR and lists one record per CDR3 protein. The table has approximately 410,000 distinct CDR3 sequences, 15% seen once. What was sequenced was peripheral blood. These receptors came from a young woman with stable Graves' hyperthyroidism. CDR3s include the opening cysteine and the closing phenylalanine or tryptophan. D genes are given only for firm matches. A row's size may be missing; if present it is once, few, many or a size class.

D	V	J	size	DNA	CDR3
TRBD1	TRBV6-1	TRBJ2-7	many	TGTGCCAGCAGGAAGATAGGACAGGGCGGCGAGCAGTACTTC	CASRKIGQGGEQYF
TRBD2	TRBV12-3/TRBV12-4	TRBJ2-5	-	TGCGCCAGCAGTTCCCCGGGACTAGCGGGTCCACAAGAGGCCCAGTACTTC	CASSSPGLAGPQEAQYF
TRBD2	TRBV7-2	TRBJ2-5	many	TGTGCCAGCAGCTTGAGCCCTGCGGGACTAGCGGGGGGGTGGGAGACCCAGTACTTC	CASSLSPAGLAGGWETQYF
-	TRBV20-1	TRBJ1-3	many	TGCAGTGCTACCGAAGGCAGAAACACCATATATTTT	CSATEGRNTIYF
-	TRBV6-5	TRBJ1-1	many	TGTGCCAGCAGTTCCAGAACCCCGACAGGAAACACTGAAGCTTTCTTT	CASSSRTPTGNTEAFF
-	TRBV10-3	TRBJ1-1	many	TGTGCCGTTCGGGGTGGCCGATCGAACACTGAAGCTTTCTTT	CAVRGGRSNTEAFF
-	TRBV19	TRBJ2-5	many	TGTGCCAGTAGTATCAGTGTGGTTGAGACCCAGTACTTC	CASSISVVETQYF
TRBD1	TRBV2	TRBJ2-7	many	TGTGCCAGCAGGCCTCCGGGACAGGGGAACGAGCAGTACTTC	CASRPPGQGNEQYF
TRBD1	TRBV18	TRBJ2-7	many	TGTGCCAGCAGCCCCGGGACAGGGTACGAGCAGTACTTC	CASSPGTGYEQYF
TRBD1	TRBV10-2	TRBJ2-7	many	TGCGCCAGCAGTGGCGCTGTGACAGGGGGCCTTCGCGAGCAGTACTTC	CASSGAVTGGLREQYF
-	TRBV20-1	TRBJ2-7	many	TGCAGTGCTAGTCAAGGGGTAAGCTACGAGCAGTACTTC	CSASQGVSYEQYF
-	TRBV15	TRBJ1-5	few	TGTGCCACCAGTAGACAGAAACTTAGCAATCAGCCCCAGCATTTT	CATSRQKLSNQPQHF
-	TRBV6-2/TRBV6-3	TRBJ1-2	many	TGTGCCAGCAGCCCGACAGGATTTGGCTACACCTTC	CASSPTGFGYTF
-	TRBV12-3/TRBV12-4	TRBJ2-2	few	TGTGCCAGCACCCTAGGTACCCGGAGCGCGAACACCGGGGAGCTGTTTTTT	CASTLGTRSANTGELFF
TRBD1	TRBV7-2	TRBJ2-5	few	TGTGCCAGCAGCCGGACAGGGCGGTCCCAAGAGACCCAGTACTTC	CASSRTGRSQETQYF
TRBD1	TRBV7-8	TRBJ2-7	-	TGTGCCAGCAGCTTAGCAGGGACAGGGGGATACGAGCAGTACTTC	CASSLAGTGGYEQYF
TRBD1	TRBV19	TRBJ1-2	-	TGTGCCAGTAGTATCGGGACAGGGGCCGGCTACACCTTC	CASSIGTGAGYTF
-	TRBV24-1	TRBJ1-2	many	TGTGCCACCAGTGAGAACAGCTTGGTCTATGGCTACACCTTC	CATSENSLVYGYTF
TRBD1	TRBV6-2/TRBV6-3	TRBJ2-2	many	TGTGCCAGCAGTTACGATGGGCTGGGGACAGGGAAGGCCGGGGAGCTGTTTTTT	CASSYDGLGTGKAGELFF
-	TRBV20-1	TRBJ1-2	many	TGCAGTGCTAGAGAAGGAGCCTATGGCTACACCTTC	CSAREGAYGYTF
-	TRBV19	TRBJ1-2	many	TGTGCCAGTAGTCCGTTATCGACGAGCGGCTACACCTTC	CASSPLSTSGYTF
-	TRBV12-3/TRBV12-4	TRBJ2-2	many	TGTGCCAGCAGTTTAGCGGCTTCAGCGAACACCGGGGAGCTGTTTTTT	CASSLAASANTGELFF
TRBD2	TRBV19	TRBJ2-7	-	TGTGCCAGCAGCCCAGTTAGCGGGGACTCCTACGAGCAGTACTTC	CASSPVSGDSYEQYF
-	TRBV27	TRBJ1-6	many	TGTGCCAGCAGTCCAAGCGGGGTTAATTCACCCCTCCACTTT	CASSPSGVNSPLHF
TRBD1	TRBV7-8	TRBJ1-5	many	TGTGCCAGCAGCTTAGGACAGGGAGTTAGCAATCAGCCCCAGCATTTT	CASSLGQGVSNQPQHF
-	TRBV6-1	TRBJ2-5	many	TGTGCCAGCAGTGACCGGTCAGGGGAACACAAGACGGAGACCCAGTACTTC	CASSDRSGEHKTETQYF
-	TRBV9	TRBJ2-7	many	TGTGCCAGCAGCGTAGGCCCCGGGCTTCCCACCTACGAGCAGTACTTC	CASSVGPGLPTYEQYF
-	TRBV12-3/TRBV12-4	TRBJ2-7	-	TGTGCCAGCAGTTTACAGTTCTACGAGCAGTACTTC	CASSLQFYEQYF
TRBD1	TRBV6-2/TRBV6-3	TRBJ2-4	many	TGTGCCAGCAGTTACACACTGGGACAGCTCAAAAACATTCAGTACTTC	CASSYTLGQLKNIQYF